Below are 10 T cell receptor beta chains sequenced from a single sample in a study of cytomegalovirus exposure and HLA in healthy donors. Use of 60 Vbeta and 13 Jbeta primers characterized the PCR. Some clones are missing from TCRdb's copy, which holds only in-frame ones; the method was immunoSEQ multiplex PCR. This sample carries about 130,000 clones, 76% of them seen once, and the ten largest clones take about 1.8%. Sequenced sample: PBMCs. These receptors came from a female donor in good health and CMV-seropositive.

The genes are TRBV25-1 and TRBJ2-3, with a tentative D call TRBD2 (5 bases). V gave up 3 bases and J gave up 1 base, with 8 bases separating them. The CDR3 covers 14 residues. The germline V gene has CDR1 MGHDK and CDR2 SYGVNS. CDR3 bases: TGTGCCAGCAGTGACCCCGGGGGCACAGATACGCAGTATTTT. Protein sequence: CASSDPGGTDTQYF.

The chain uses TRBV6-5 and TRBJ1-2, with D maybe TRBD1 (5 bases). CDR1 and CDR2 (germline): MNHEY, SVGAGI. This CDR3 has 14 residues. V was clipped by 6 bases and J by 1 base, with 12 bases between them. The CDR3 nucleotides are TGTGCCAGCAGACCGCGACAGCGTAACTATGGCTACACCTTC. This translates into CASRPRQRNYGYTF.

The rearrangement uses TRBV6-4 and TRBJ2-7, with TRBD1 identical over 7 bases. Germline V lookup: CDR1 MRHNA, CDR2 SNTAGT. The V segment lost 8 bases and the J segment 5 bases; nucleotides outside the gene matches: 21. The CDR3 is made up of 17 amino acids. DNA of the CDR3: TGTGCCAGCCAGTCCTTGTGCCGGGACAGAAATAGTAACGAGCAGTACTTC. This sequence encodes CASQSLCRDRNSNEQYF.

The V call is TRBV6-5, the J call TRBJ2-7; TRBD1 is a possible D gene (5 bases). The length of the CDR3 is 15 residues. CDR1 is MNHEY and CDR2 is SVGAGI in the germline V gene. V lost 2 bases and J 0 bases, leaving 11 bases between the germline ends. The CDR3 spells CASSYTTVSSYEQYF. CDR3 DNA sequence: TGTGCCAGCAGTTACACGACAGTTAGCTCCTACGAGCAGTACTTC.

The rearrangement links TRBV6-5 to TRBJ1-3; TRBD1 is a possible D gene (6 bases). Between the trimmed V and J ends, which lost 7 bases and 4 bases, there was a span of 17 bases. Germline CDR1 MNHEY, CDR2 SVGAGI. The CDR3 loop spans 15 amino acids. The CDR3 DNA reads TGTGCCAGCAACCCCTCGGGGGGCCGGGGAAACACCATATATTTT. Protein sequence: CASNPSGGRGNTIYF.

This clone was recorded only once. V and J are TRBV27 and TRBJ1-5, with 12 positions matching TRBD1. The germline V gene encodes CDR1 MNHEY and CDR2 SMNVEV (reference sequence). The CDR3 runs to 14 residues. The trim removed 6 bases at V and 7 bases at J, leaving 4 bases unmatched. The CDR3 sequence: CASSGTGGHQPQHF. The CDR3 nucleotides read TGTGCCAGCAGCGGGACAGGGGGCCACCAGCCCCAGCATTTT.

This sequence joins TRBV11-2 and TRBJ1-2; perhaps TRBD1 as D (6 bases). The CDR3 is 14 amino acids. V lost 5 bases and J lost 2, with 12 bases in between. Germline CDR1 reads SGHAT; CDR2 reads FQNNGV. The CDR3 DNA reads TGTGCCAGCAGCCCGGGACAAGCAAACTATGGCTACACCTTC. Translation gives CASSPGQANYGYTF.

CDR3 bases: TGTGCCAGTATGGGGGGGGGTTGGACAGATACGCAGTATTTT. Its protein is CASMGGGWTDTQYF. This chain uses TRBV5-5 with TRBJ2-3; 7 bases align to TRBD2. Germline V CDR1 and CDR2: SGHKS, YYEKEE (reference sequence). The CDR3 consists of 14 residues. Trimming at V came to 8 bases and at J to 3 bases, leaving 9 bases not matched to a gene.

This clone appeared a single time. The genes are TRBV6-6 and TRBJ2-5; the D gene is possibly TRBD2 (5 bases). The J call may not be correct, given that the DNA end is closer to TRBJ2-7. The CDR3 is made up of 13 amino acids. Germline V CDR1 and CDR2: MNHNY, SVGAGI (reference sequence). The CDR3 loop is CASSLAGDYEQYF. Written as DNA, the CDR3 is TGTGCCAGCAGTTTGGCGGGCGACTACGAGCAGTACTTC.

To note about this clone: In the same sample, other DNA sequences code for this CDR3. The chain is built from TRBV7-9 and TRBJ1-2; a possible D gene is TRBD1 (5 bases). The length of the CDR3 is 14 residues. Germline CDR1 and CDR2: SEHNR and FQNEAQ (reference sequence). Between the trimmed V and J ends, which lost 1 base and 2 bases, there was a span of 8 bases. The CDR3 DNA follows: TGTGCCAGCAGCTTAGGAGCAGGGAACTATGGCTACACCTTC. This encodes CASSLGAGNYGYTF.